One sample yielded the 26 T cell receptor beta chains listed below, sequenced in a study of control samples from healthy donors and cancer patients. The table came from immunoSEQ multiplex PCR; TCRdb's copy has only in-frame clones and leaves some out. Of over 150,000 clones in the sample, nearly 96% are singletons; the top ten hold just over 1%. What was sequenced was blood. These receptors originate from a woman aged 30 to 39 in good health.

The chain employs TRBV19 and TRBJ2-7; D is unclear. Germline lookup yields CDR1 LNHDA and CDR2 SQIVND (reference sequence). This CDR3 has 15 residues. Trimming removed 5 bases at V and 5 bases at J, with 19 bases between. The CDR3 nucleotides are TGTGCCAGTAGTTGGGTGGCGGCTTCCGTCCACGAGCAGTACTTC. It translates to CASSWVAASVHEQYF.

V gene TRBV14 combines with J gene TRBJ2-7; D is possibly TRBD2 (5 bases). The CDR3 runs 16 residues. V lost 4 bases and J 4 bases, leaving 20 bases between the germline ends. Germline assignment: CDR1 SGHDN and CDR2 FVKESK. The CDR3 nucleotides read TGTGCCAGCAGCCTTGCGAATGCTGGGTGGGAGTACGAGCAGTACTTC. It encodes CASSLANAGWEYEQYF.

V is TRBV30 and J is TRBJ2-7, with D unresolved. CDR1 is GTSNPN, CDR2 SVGIG, per germline (reference sequence). CDR3 length equals 14 residues. V lost 0 bases to trimming and J lost 2 bases, with 11 bases between them. The DNA for the CDR3 is TGTGCCTGGAGTGTAGTGAATCGGCCCTACGAGCAGTACTTC. Translation gives CAWSVVNRPYEQYF.

The chain links TRBV7-9 to TRBJ2-1, with 14 bases matching TRBD2. Germline CDR1 reads SEHNR; CDR2 reads FQNEAQ (reference sequence). CDR3 length: 15 residues. V lost 3 bases, J lost 9 bases, and 4 bases stayed unmatched. The CDR3 sequence: CASSFRTSGRLEQFF. The CDR3 DNA reads TGTGCCAGCAGCTTTAGGACTAGCGGGAGGCTTGAGCAGTTCTTC.

This chain links TRBV6-5 with TRBJ1-1; D gene ambiguous. From germline, CDR1 is MNHEY and CDR2 SVGAGI. The V gene lost 6 bases and the J gene lost 4 bases, with 15 bases spanning the gap. The CDR3 is 14 residues long. CDR3 in DNA: TGTGCCAGCAGCCCCGGCCTGGGGAGCACTGAAGCTTTCTTT. Its translation: CASSPGLGSTEAFF.

The gene calls are TRBV6-4 and TRBJ1-5; maybe TRBD1 (5 bases). CDR3 length: 14 amino acids. Trimming pared 5 bases from V and 7 bases from J, leaving 15 bases between. Germline V gene data show CDR1 as MRHNA and CDR2 as SNTAGT. The CDR3 nucleotides are TGTGCCAGCAGTCCAGTCCAGGGCGGGCAGCCCCAGCATTTT. Protein sequence: CASSPVQGGQPQHF.

This chain connects TRBV7-2 to TRBJ2-7; TRBD2 matches 9 bases. Germline V lookup: CDR1 SGHTA, CDR2 FQGNSA. The CDR3 loop spans 15 amino acids. Trimming removed 1 base from V and 4 bases from J; junction bases left unmatched: 5. DNA for the CDR3: TGTGCCAGCAGCTTAGATTCTAGCGGGAAGTACGAGCAGTACTTC. Its translation: CASSLDSSGKYEQYF.

The chain joins TRBV4-2 to TRBJ1-2, with TRBD1 matching 7 bases. The J segment lost 0 bases and the V segment lost 1 base, leaving 5 bases of the junction unmatched. The length of the CDR3 is 16 residues. Germline CDR1 LGHNA, CDR2 YNFKEQ. The CDR3: CASSQGDRVANYGYTF. The CDR3 coding sequence is TGTGCCAGCAGCCAAGGTGACAGGGTCGCTAACTATGGCTACACCTTC.

The J gene is TRBJ2-2, the V gene TRBV3-1 (or the pseudogene TRBV3-2); 12 bases are shared with TRBD2. Germline loops: CDR1 LGHDT, CDR2 YNNKEL (reference sequence). J lost 3 bases, V lost 0 bases, and 8 bases had no gene match. There are 19 residues in the CDR3. The CDR3, as DNA: TGTGCCAGCAGCCAAGAAGGCCTAGCGGGGGGGCTGGACACCGGGGAGCTGTTTTTT. It is translated as CASSQEGLAGGLDTGELFF.

The V call is TRBV4-1, the J call TRBJ2-2; D may be TRBD1 (5 bases). V was shortened by 0 bases and J by 4 bases, with 12 bases between the two germline ends. The CDR3 has 16 amino acids. Germline-derived CDR1 and CDR2 are MGHRA and YSYEKL. DNA for the CDR3: TGCGCCAGCAGCCAAGATCCGTCCAGGGTCACCGGGGAGCTGTTTTTT. Protein sequence: CASSQDPSRVTGELFF.

This rearrangement joins TRBV9 to TRBJ2-1; D perhaps matches TRBD1 (6 bases). The ends were cut back, 4 bases at V and 3 bases at J, with 14 bases in the middle. Germline lookup yields CDR1 SGDLS and CDR2 YYNGEE. This CDR3 has 15 amino acids. For the CDR3, the DNA is TGTGCCAGCAGCCCCCAGGGGACAAGCTACAATGAGCAGTTCTTC. Its protein is CASSPQGTSYNEQFF. Together with reference TRBV9 and TRBJ2-1, the CDR3 gives the full variable domain: DSGVTQTPKHLITATGQRVTLRCSPRSGDLSVYWYQQSLDQGLQFLIQYYNGEERAKGNILERFSAQQFPDLHSELNLSSLELGDSALYFCASSPQGTSYNEQFFGPGTRLTVL.

V is TRBV19 and J is TRBJ1-2; maybe TRBD1 (5 bases). Trimming removed 4 bases from V and 4 bases from J, with 16 bases in between. CDR3 size: 15 residues. The germline V gene encodes CDR1 LNHDA and CDR2 SQIVND (reference sequence). CDR3 in amino acids: CASSTAGAGPYGYTF. CDR3 nucleotide sequence: TGTGCCAGTAGTACCGCCGGGGCTGGGCCCTATGGCTACACCTTC.

V usage is TRBV5-4 and J usage is TRBJ2-1; D remains ambiguous. V was cut by 4 bases and J by 9 bases, with 26 bases left in between. CDR1 is SGHNT and CDR2 is YYREEE in the germline V gene (reference sequence). This CDR3 has 17 residues. DNA of the CDR3: TGTGCCAGCAGCACCATGCCCGGGTCCCTCCGCTATACTGAGCAGTTCTTC. This codes for CASSTMPGSLRYTEQFF. The variable domain in full, with the rest retrieved from reference TRBV5-4 and TRBJ2-1, is ETGVTQSPTHLIKTRGQQVTLRCSSQSGHNTVSWYQQALGQGPQFIFQYYREEENGRGNFPPRFSGLQFPNYSSELNVNALELDDSALYLCASSTMPGSLRYTEQFFGPGTRLTVL.

The rearrangement links TRBV2 to TRBJ1-2; D uncertain. Between the trimmed V and J ends, which lost 5 bases and 3 bases, there was a span of 10 bases. Germline V CDR1 and CDR2: SNHLY, FYNNEI. CDR3 length: 13 residues. The CDR3 DNA is TGTGCCAGCAGTAAAGAGGGCGACTATGGCTACACCTTC. Encoded protein: CASSKEGDYGYTF.

The chain has TRBV7-2 and TRBJ1-6, with 7 bases lining up with TRBD1. Germline loops: CDR1 SGHTA, CDR2 FQGNSA. Trimming removed 4 bases from V and 9 bases from J; junction bases left unmatched: 15. The CDR3 is 17 amino acids. The DNA for the CDR3 is TGTGCCAGCAGCTCGGACCTCACCGGGACAGTTACTTCACCCCTCCACTTT. Encoded protein: CASSSDLTGTVTSPLHF. The full variable domain, with the rest looked up from reference TRBV7-2 and TRBJ1-6, is GAGVSQSPSNKVTEKGKDVELRCDPISGHTALYWYRQSLGQGLEFLIYFQGNSAPDKSGLPSDRFSAERTGGSVSTLTIQRTQQEDSAVYLCASSSDLTGTVTSPLHFGNGTRLTVT.

The chain has TRBV19 and TRBJ2-7; no definite D call. Trimming took off 5 bases at V and 2 bases at J, with 10 bases between the two ends. This CDR3 is 13 amino acids long. Germline V gene sequence: CDR1 LNHDA, CDR2 SQIVND (reference sequence). The CDR3 is CASSFGNTYEQYF. The CDR3 DNA is TGTGCCAGTAGTTTTGGGAACACCTACGAGCAGTACTTC.

The chain couples TRBV3-1 (or the pseudogene TRBV3-2) to TRBJ1-2, with D uncertain. V lost 6 bases to trimming and J lost 5 bases, with 25 bases between them. CDR1 and CDR2 (germline): LGHDT, YNNKEL (reference sequence). The CDR3 length is 17 residues. CDR3 sequence (DNA): TGTGCCAGCAGTGAGCGGGCCCCACGTTGGTTTGGTTATGGCTACACCTTC. Its translation is CASSERAPRWFGYGYTF.

In nucleotides, the CDR3 is TGTGCCAGCAGTCCTCAGGGGGTAGAGACCCAGTACTTC. Protein: CASSPQGVETQYF. The rearrangement joins TRBV28 to TRBJ2-5; 7 bases map to TRBD1. The CDR3 loop spans 13 amino acids. From germline, CDR1 is MDHEN and CDR2 SYDVKM. V lost 5 bases and J lost 4; bases outside the gene matches: 4.

The chain couples TRBV10-3 to TRBJ2-1, with TRBD2 identical over 7 bases. The germline V gene encodes CDR1 ENHRY and CDR2 SYGVKD. V was pared by 10 bases and J by 4 bases, with 7 bases of the junction left unmatched. The CDR3 spans 13 residues. CDR3 nucleotides: TGTGCCAGCTGGGGGGAGGGATACAATGAGCAGTTCTTC. As protein: CASWGEGYNEQFF.

This clone turned up a few times. The chain recombines TRBV30 with TRBJ1-1; D is unresolved. Germline CDR1 is GTSNPN and CDR2 is SVGIG (reference sequence). The CDR3 loop spans 12 amino acids. Between the trimmed V and J ends, which lost 3 bases and 3 bases, there was a span of 8 bases. DNA for the CDR3: TGTGCCTGGAGGGGTATGTACACTGAAGCTTTCTTT. Translating it yields CAWRGMYTEAFF. Together with reference TRBV30 and TRBJ1-1, the CDR3 gives the full variable domain: SQTIHQWPATLVQPVGSPLSLECTVEGTSNPNLYWYRQAAGRGLQLLFYSVGIGQISSEVPQNLSASRPQDRQFILSSKKLLLSDSGFYLCAWRGMYTEAFFGQGTRLTVV.

The V call is TRBV28, the J call TRBJ1-2; perhaps TRBD1 as D (6 bases). Germline V gene sequence: CDR1 MDHEN, CDR2 SYDVKM. Trimming removed 5 bases from V and 2 bases from J, with 12 bases in between. The CDR3 spans 14 residues. The CDR3 region is CASSAGGANYGYTF. The DNA for the CDR3 is TGTGCCAGCAGTGCGGGGGGGGCCAACTATGGCTACACCTTC.

The genes are TRBV28 and TRBJ1-1; D perhaps matches TRBD1 (5 bases). The germline V gene encodes CDR1 MDHEN and CDR2 SYDVKM. The CDR3 totals 10 residues. V lost 11 bases to trimming and J lost 10 bases, with 14 bases between them. The CDR3 spells CAASSRGAFF. The CDR3 bases are TGTGCCGCCAGCTCTAGGGGAGCTTTCTTT.

The rearrangement links TRBV24-1 to TRBJ2-3; 7 bases are a match to TRBD1. V lost 5 bases, J lost 5 bases, and 9 bases stayed unmatched. In germline, CDR1 is KGHDR, CDR2 SFDVKD. The CDR3 covers 15 residues. CDR3 amino acids: CATSVSGTVVDTQYF. Here the CDR3 DNA reads TGTGCCACCAGTGTCTCCGGGACAGTCGTAGATACGCAGTATTTT.

The chain joins TRBV7-9 to TRBJ1-4; D gene ambiguous. Germline V lookup: CDR1 SEHNR, CDR2 FQNEAQ (reference sequence). The CDR3 covers 13 residues. The ends were cut back, 6 bases at V and 8 bases at J, with 13 bases in the middle. CDR3 coding DNA: TGTGCCAGCAGGCTAGACGCGCGGGAAAAACTGTTTTTT. It specifies CASRLDAREKLFF.

The V and J genes are TRBV6-6 and TRBJ1-1, with 7 bases lining up with TRBD1. The CDR3 is 15 residues long. With 5 bases clipped from V and 3 bases from J, the junction kept 9 bases outside the gene matches. The V gene's germline CDR1 is MNHNY and CDR2 SVGAGI (reference sequence). CDR3 in DNA: TGTGCCAGCAGTGAGGCGACAGGGTGGGACACTGAAGCTTTCTTT. This encodes CASSEATGWDTEAFF.

This chain connects TRBV27 to TRBJ1-1, with no clear D. This CDR3 region has 16 residues. With 3 bases removed from V and 2 bases from J, the gap between germline ends came to 16 bases. CDR1 and CDR2 (germline): MNHEY, SMNVEV (reference sequence). Here the CDR3 reads CASSFATPSINTEAFF. The CDR3 DNA reads TGTGCCAGCAGTTTCGCGACCCCTTCAATCAACACTGAAGCTTTCTTT.